One sample yielded the 18 T cell receptor beta chains listed below, sequenced in a study of neoadjuvant anti-PD-1 for oral cavity cancer. The table came from immunoSEQ multiplex PCR; TCRdb's copy has only in-frame clones and leaves some out. Of some 14,000 clones listed, about 70% are singletons. The sequencing used PBMCs, collected before nivolumab (anti-PD-1) treatment. The source is a person aged 35-79 years with oral cavity squamous cell carcinoma.

The V gene is TRBV5-6, the J gene TRBJ1-4, with D perhaps TRBD1 (5 bases). The CDR3 has 15 residues. Between the trimmed V and J ends, which lost 1 base and 8 bases, there was a span of 15 bases. The V gene's germline CDR1 is SGHDT and CDR2 YYEEEE. As DNA, the CDR3 is TGTGCCAGCAGCTTGAAGGGAAGGGGAAGAGAAAAACTGTTTTTT. It encodes CASSLKGRGREKLFF.

The rearrangement links TRBV9 to TRBJ2-7; D might be TRBD1 (7 bases). Per the germline V gene, CDR1 is SGDLS and CDR2 is YYNGEE. The CDR3 loop spans 13 amino acids. The V and J ends lost 4 bases and 7 bases respectively, with 15 bases between them. The CDR3 nucleotides read TGTGCCAGCAGCAGGGACAGCGGGTGGGAGCAGTACTTC. Encoded protein: CASSRDSGWEQYF.

The chain is built from TRBV7-9 and TRBJ2-4; possibly TRBD1 for D (7 bases). Trimming shortened V by 4 bases and J by 0 bases, and 13 bases separated the two germline ends. Germline V gives CDR1 SEHNR, CDR2 FQNEAQ (reference sequence). The CDR3 has 16 residues. The CDR3 DNA reads as TGTGCCAGCAGCTCCGGGGGACAGATAGCCAAAAACATTCAGTACTTC. As protein: CASSSGGQIAKNIQYF.

This rearrangement joins TRBV7-2 to TRBJ2-7; tentatively, D is TRBD2 (5 bases). Trimming pared 10 bases from V and 4 bases from J, leaving 20 bases between. This CDR3 is built from 14 residues. Looked up from germline, CDR1 is SGHTA and CDR2 is FQGNSA. CDR3 sequence (DNA): TGTGCCACCTCCCTGGACTCTTCAGTTTACGAGCAGTACTTC. Encoded protein: CATSLDSSVYEQYF.

This clone was observed a handful of times. J is TRBJ1-2 and V is TRBV10-1, with a weak D call TRBD1 (6 bases). The CDR3 is 13 amino acids. CDR1 is WNHNN and CDR2 is SYGVQD in the germline V gene (reference sequence). V lost 3 bases and J lost 4, with 9 bases in between. The CDR3 sequence: CASSEGGSYGYTF. CDR3 bases: TGCGCCAGCAGTGAAGGGGGTAGCTATGGCTACACCTTC.

The chain is built from TRBV10-3 and TRBJ2-7; TRBD2 is a possible D gene (7 bases). Germline lookup yields CDR1 ENHRY and CDR2 SYGVKD. The CDR3 extends over 14 amino acids. Trimming removed 5 bases from V and 7 bases from J, with 18 bases in between. CDR3 coding DNA: TGTGCCATCAGTAAGGGGGGGTGGAGGGAAGAGCAGTACTTC. It codes for CAISKGGWREEQYF.

In its sample, this clone was seen a few times. This CDR3 is CASRTGGILYEQYF. The CDR3 nucleotides read TGTGCCAGCCGAACAGGGGGAATTCTTTACGAGCAGTACTTC. The chain couples TRBV28 to TRBJ2-7; 8 bases are shared with TRBD1. Germline V CDR1 and CDR2: MDHEN, SYDVKM. The CDR3 runs to 14 residues. The ends lost 8 bases at V and 4 bases at J; junction bases unmatched: 10.

V and J are TRBV5-1 and TRBJ2-5; unclear D gene. In germline, CDR1 is SGHRS, CDR2 YFSETQ. V lost 0 bases, J lost 5 bases, and 5 bases lay in between. The CDR3 is made up of 12 amino acids. CDR3 DNA sequence: TGCGCCAGCAGCTTGGGGTCGGAGACCCAGTACTTC. Amino acid sequence: CASSLGSETQYF.

The V call is TRBV14, the J call TRBJ2-3; TRBD1 aligns across 7 bases. The CDR3 runs 14 residues. CDR1 SGHDN and CDR2 FVKESK come from the germline V gene. Germline trimming cut 6 bases from V and 3 bases from J; bases unmatched to any gene: 6. The CDR3, as DNA: TGTGCCAGCAGACGACAGGGTAGTACAGATACGCAGTATTTT. This codes for CASRRQGSTDTQYF.

The chain joins TRBV10-3 to TRBJ1-4; D is undetermined. The CDR3 extends over 12 amino acids. V lost 3 bases, J lost 8 bases, and 7 bases lay in between. Germline CDR1 and CDR2: ENHRY and SYGVKD. CDR3 coding DNA: TGTGCCATCAGTGAAGCTGAGGAAAAACTGTTTTTT. As protein: CAISEAEEKLFF.

This clone was counted only a few times. V gene TRBV18 combines with J gene TRBJ1-5; tentatively, D is TRBD1 (5 bases). The CDR3 extends over 14 amino acids. The V gene's germline CDR1 is KGHSH and CDR2 LQKENI. V lost 6 bases and J 7 bases, leaving 16 bases between the germline ends. The CDR3 bases are TGTGCCAGCTCGACACGAGGGGCTGGACAGCCCCAGCATTTT. It is translated as CASSTRGAGQPQHF.

Only a few counts were recorded for this clone. The gene calls are TRBV9 and TRBJ2-2; D is possibly TRBD1 or TRBD2 (6 bases each). Germline CDR1 SGDLS, CDR2 YYNGEE. CDR3 size: 16 residues. Between the trimmed V and J ends, which lost 1 base and 0 bases, there was a span of 10 bases. CDR3 nucleotides: TGTGCCAGCAGCGTATTCGGGGGCGCGAACACCGGGGAGCTGTTTTTT. Translating it yields CASSVFGGANTGELFF.

The chain combines TRBV10-3 with TRBJ1-1; TRBD1 might be the D (5 bases). Trimming took off 3 bases at V and 7 bases at J, with 12 bases between the two ends. The CDR3 extends over 13 amino acids. Germline CDR1 is ENHRY and CDR2 is SYGVKD. DNA for the CDR3: TGTGCCATCAGTGAAACGGGGAGGGGTGAAGCTTTCTTT. Translated, it gives CAISETGRGEAFF.

This rearrangement joins TRBV10-1 to TRBJ2-2; 7 bases are a match to TRBD1. CDR3 length: 15 amino acids. The V and J ends lost 0 bases and 7 bases, in that order; junction bases with no gene match: 5. CDR1 is WNHNN, CDR2 SYGVQD, per germline (reference sequence). CDR3 protein: CASSESRQGIGELFF. The CDR3 DNA reads TGCGCCAGCAGTGAGTCGAGACAGGGAATCGGGGAGCTGTTTTTT.

CDR3 bases: TGTGCCATCAGTGAGGCAGAAAACACTGAAGCTTTCTTT. Its protein product is CAISEAENTEAFF. The chain recombines TRBV10-3 with TRBJ1-1; D is ambiguous. With 2 bases removed from V and 2 bases from J, the gap between germline ends came to 6 bases. The CDR3 consists of 13 residues. From germline, CDR1 is ENHRY and CDR2 SYGVKD.

The chain joins TRBV11-2 to TRBJ2-3; the match to TRBD2 covers 8 bases. Trimming removed 0 bases from V and 6 bases from J; junction bases left unmatched: 8. Germline-derived CDR1 and CDR2 are SGHAT and FQNNGV. The CDR3 is made up of 16 amino acids. The DNA of the CDR3 is TGTGCCAGCAGCTTAGAATTATTCGGGGGGGCTGATACGCAGTATTTT. Translating it yields CASSLELFGGADTQYF.

The CDR3 region is CASSRVGQANEKLFF. DNA for the CDR3: TGTGCCAGTAGTCGGGTTGGACAGGCAAATGAAAAACTGTTTTTT. The chain is built from TRBV19 and TRBJ1-4; 7 positions agree with TRBD1. Germline V CDR1 and CDR2: LNHDA, SQIVND (reference sequence). The CDR3 extends over 15 amino acids. V was clipped by 5 bases and J by 5 bases; unmatched bases: 8. Together with reference TRBV19 and TRBJ1-4, the CDR3 gives the full variable domain: DGGITQSPKYLFRKEGQNVTLSCEQNLNHDAMYWYRQDPGQGLRLIYYSQIVNDFQKGDIAEGYSVSREKKESFPLTVTSAQKNPTAFYLCASSRVGQANEKLFFGSGTQLSVL.

In this sample, this clone turned up a few times. The V and J genes are TRBV10-2 and TRBJ2-1, with 7 bases that match TRBD2. This CDR3 is 11 amino acids long. V lost 7 bases and J lost 7; bases outside the gene matches: 1. Germline V CDR1 and CDR2: WSHSY, SAAADI. CDR3 protein: CASTGGNEQFF. As DNA, the CDR3 is TGCGCCAGCACCGGGGGGAATGAGCAGTTCTTC.